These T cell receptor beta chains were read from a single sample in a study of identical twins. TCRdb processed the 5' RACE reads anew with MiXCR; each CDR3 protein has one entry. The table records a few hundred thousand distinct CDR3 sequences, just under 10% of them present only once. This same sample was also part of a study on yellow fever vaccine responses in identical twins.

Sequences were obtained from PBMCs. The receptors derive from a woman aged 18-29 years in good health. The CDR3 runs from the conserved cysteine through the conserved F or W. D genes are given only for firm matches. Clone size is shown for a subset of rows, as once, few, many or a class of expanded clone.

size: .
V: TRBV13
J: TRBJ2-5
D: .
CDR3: CASSLGSRSIETQYF
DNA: TGTGCCAGCAGCTTAGGCTCAAGGAGCATTGAGACCCAGTACTTC

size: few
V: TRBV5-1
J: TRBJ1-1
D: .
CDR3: CASSWGAGNTEAFF
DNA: TGCGCCAGCAGCTGGGGCGCAGGGAACACTGAAGCTTTCTTT

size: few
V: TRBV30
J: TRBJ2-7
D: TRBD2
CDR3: CAWGGSSGSRYYEQYF
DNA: TGTGCCTGGGGTGGATCTAGCGGGAGCCGCTACTACGAGCAGTACTTC

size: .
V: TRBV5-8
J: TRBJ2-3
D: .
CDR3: CASSLVWADTQYF
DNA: TGTGCCAGCAGCCTCGTTTGGGCAGATACGCAGTATTTT

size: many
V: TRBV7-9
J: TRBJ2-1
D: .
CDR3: CASSSPLKGNEQFF
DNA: TGTGCCAGCAGCTCCCCCCTCAAAGGAAATGAGCAGTTCTTC

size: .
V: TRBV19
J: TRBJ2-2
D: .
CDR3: CASSIEFEIGELFF
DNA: TGTGCCAGTAGTATAGAGTTCGAGATCGGGGAGCTGTTTTTT

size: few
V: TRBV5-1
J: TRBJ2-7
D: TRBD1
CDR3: CASSFGTGAHEQYF
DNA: TGCGCCAGCAGCTTCGGGACAGGGGCCCACGAGCAGTACTTC

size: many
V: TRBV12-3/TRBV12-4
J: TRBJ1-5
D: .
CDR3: CASRSGGHSNQPQHF
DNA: TGTGCCAGCAGGAGCGGGGGTCATAGCAATCAGCCCCAGCATTTT

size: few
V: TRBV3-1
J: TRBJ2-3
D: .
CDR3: CASSQDSLNTQYF
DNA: TGTGCCAGCAGCCAAGATTCCCTCAATACGCAGTATTTT

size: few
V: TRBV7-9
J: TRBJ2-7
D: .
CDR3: CANGAGEQYF
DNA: TGTGCCAATGGGGCGGGCGAGCAGTACTTC

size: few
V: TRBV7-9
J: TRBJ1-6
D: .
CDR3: CASSLALGNGSPLHF
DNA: TGTGCCAGCAGCTTAGCGTTGGGAAATGGTTCACCCCTCCACTTT

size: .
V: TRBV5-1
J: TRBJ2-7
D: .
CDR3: CASSLTAVSYEQYF
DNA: TGCGCCAGCAGCTTGACGGCGGTCTCCTACGAGCAGTACTTC

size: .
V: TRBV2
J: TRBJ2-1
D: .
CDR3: CALCLTSGEGGTYNEQFF
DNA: TGTGCCCTCTGTTTGACCTCTGGGGAGGGGGGGACTTACAATGAGCAGTTCTTC

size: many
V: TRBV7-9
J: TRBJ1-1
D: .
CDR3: CASSPSQNTEAFF
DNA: TGTGCCAGCAGCCCCTCGCAAAACACTGAAGCTTTCTTT

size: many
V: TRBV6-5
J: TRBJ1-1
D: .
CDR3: CASSYSGSTEAFF
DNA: TGTGCCAGCAGTTACTCGGGGAGCACTGAAGCTTTCTTT

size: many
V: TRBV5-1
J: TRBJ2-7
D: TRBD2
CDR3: CASSTSSGGLYEQYF
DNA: TGCGCCAGCAGCACCTCTAGCGGGGGGCTGTACGAGCAGTACTTC

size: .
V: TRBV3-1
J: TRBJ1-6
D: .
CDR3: CASSQEGYDSPLHF
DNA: TGTGCCAGCAGCCAAGAGGGATATGATTCACCCCTCCACTTT

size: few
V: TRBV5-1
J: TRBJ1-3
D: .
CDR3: CASSLSAGAGSGNTIYF
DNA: TGCGCCAGCAGCCTGTCGGCAGGGGCCGGCTCTGGAAACACCATATATTTT

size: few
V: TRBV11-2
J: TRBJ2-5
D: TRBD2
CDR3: CASSPQTSMETQYF
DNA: TGTGCCAGCAGCCCCCAGACTAGCATGGAGACCCAGTACTTC

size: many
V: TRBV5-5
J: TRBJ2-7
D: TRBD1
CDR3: CASSYTGTGTYEQYF
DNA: TGTGCCAGCAGCTACACCGGGACAGGGACGTACGAGCAGTACTTC

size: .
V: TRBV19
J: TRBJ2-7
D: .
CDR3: CASSIWRLGRDEQYF
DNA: TGTGCCAGTAGTATTTGGCGCCTTGGACGAGACGAGCAGTACTTC

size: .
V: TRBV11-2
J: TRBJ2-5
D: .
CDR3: CASSLDNRAETQYF
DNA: TGTGCCAGCAGCTTAGATAACAGGGCGGAGACCCAGTACTTC

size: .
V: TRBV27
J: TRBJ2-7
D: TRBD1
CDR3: CASSLQGAAYEQYF
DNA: TGTGCCAGCAGTTTACAGGGGGCCGCCTACGAGCAGTACTTC

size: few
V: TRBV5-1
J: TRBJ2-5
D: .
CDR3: CASTPVGGSQETQYF
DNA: TGCGCCAGCACCCCGGTCGGAGGGTCCCAAGAGACCCAGTACTTC

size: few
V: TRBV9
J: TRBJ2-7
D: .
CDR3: CASSAAGIGEQYF
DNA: TGTGCCAGCAGCGCCGCAGGGATAGGCGAGCAGTACTTC

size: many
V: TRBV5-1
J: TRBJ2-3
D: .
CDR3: CASSLPWTETDTQYF
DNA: TGCGCCAGCAGTTTGCCCTGGACAGAGACAGATACGCAGTATTTT

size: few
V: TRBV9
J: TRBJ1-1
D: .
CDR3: CASSVGFLGGKYTEAFF
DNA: TGTGCCAGCAGCGTAGGGTTTCTGGGGGGAAAATACACTGAAGCTTTCTTT

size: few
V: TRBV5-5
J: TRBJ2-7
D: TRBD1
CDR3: CASSQPGGIDEQYF
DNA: TGTGCCAGCAGTCAACCAGGGGGCATCGACGAGCAGTACTTC

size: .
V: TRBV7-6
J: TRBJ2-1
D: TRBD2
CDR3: CASSARLAGGNEQFF
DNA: TGTGCCAGCAGCGCAAGACTAGCGGGGGGAAATGAGCAGTTCTTC

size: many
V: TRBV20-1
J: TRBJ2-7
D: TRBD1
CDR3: CSANQGQGFAYF
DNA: TGCAGTGCTAACCAGGGACAGGGCTTTGCGTACTTC

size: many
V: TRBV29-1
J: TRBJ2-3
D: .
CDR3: CSVAGGLTDTQYF
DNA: TGCAGCGTGGCCGGGGGTCTGACAGATACGCAGTATTTT

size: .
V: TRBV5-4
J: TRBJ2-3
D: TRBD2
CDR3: CASSFPAGVADTQYF
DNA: TGTGCCAGCAGCTTCCCAGCGGGAGTGGCAGATACGCAGTATTTT

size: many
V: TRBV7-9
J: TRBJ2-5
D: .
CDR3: CASSEDGRETQYF
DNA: TGTGCCAGCAGCGAGGACGGCCGGGAGACCCAGTACTTC

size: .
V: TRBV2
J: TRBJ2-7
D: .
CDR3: CASRFSYEQYF
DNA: TGTGCCAGCAGGTTCTCTTACGAGCAGTACTTC

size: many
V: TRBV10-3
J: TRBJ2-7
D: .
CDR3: CAITSDAYEQYF
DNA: TGTGCCATCACCTCTGACGCGTACGAGCAGTACTTC

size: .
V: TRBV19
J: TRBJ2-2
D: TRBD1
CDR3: CASSIGQGGPGELFF
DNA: TGTGCCAGTAGTATAGGACAGGGGGGGCCCGGGGAGCTGTTTTTT

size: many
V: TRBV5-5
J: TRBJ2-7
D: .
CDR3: CASSLRAPYEQYF
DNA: TGTGCCAGCAGCTTACGGGCCCCCTACGAGCAGTACTTC

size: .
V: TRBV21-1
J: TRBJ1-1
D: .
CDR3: CASSKEGLEAFF
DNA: TGTGCCAGCAGCAAAGAGGGTCTTGAAGCTTTCTTT

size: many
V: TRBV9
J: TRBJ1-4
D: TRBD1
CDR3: CASSVAAQGRGEKLFF
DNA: TGTGCCAGCAGCGTAGCTGCACAGGGGAGAGGAGAAAAACTGTTTTTT

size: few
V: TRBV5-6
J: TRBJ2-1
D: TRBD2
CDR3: CASSLGREMVTEQFF
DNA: TGTGCCAGCAGCTTGGGGCGGGAGATGGTGACTGAGCAGTTCTTC

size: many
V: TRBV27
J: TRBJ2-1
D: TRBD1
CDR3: CASSLTTGGSYNEQFF
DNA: TGTGCCAGCAGTTTAACGACAGGGGGCTCCTACAATGAGCAGTTCTTC

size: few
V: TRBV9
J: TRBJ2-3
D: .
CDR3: CASSVPLSNTDTQYF
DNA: TGTGCCAGCAGCGTACCCCTATCTAACACAGATACGCAGTATTTT

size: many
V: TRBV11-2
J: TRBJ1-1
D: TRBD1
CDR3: CASSLPGQEAFF
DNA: TGTGCCAGCAGCCTCCCGGGACAGGAAGCTTTCTTT

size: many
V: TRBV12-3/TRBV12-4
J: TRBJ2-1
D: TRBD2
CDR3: CASRPSGRALYNEQFF
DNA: TGTGCCAGCAGACCAAGCGGGAGGGCCCTCTACAATGAGCAGTTCTTC

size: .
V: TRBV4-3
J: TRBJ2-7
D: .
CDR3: CASSHGATYEQYF
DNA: TGCGCCAGCAGCCATGGAGCGACCTACGAGCAGTACTTC

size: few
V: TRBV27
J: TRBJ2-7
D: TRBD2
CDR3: CASRDKTSGSYEQYF
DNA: TGTGCCAGCAGGGATAAGACTAGCGGATCTTACGAGCAGTACTTC

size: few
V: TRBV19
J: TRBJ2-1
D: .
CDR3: CASSIVGGITYNEQFF
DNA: TGTGCCAGTAGTATAGTTGGGGGCATCACCTACAATGAGCAGTTCTTC

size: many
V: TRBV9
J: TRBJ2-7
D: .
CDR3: CASSVDLLDEQYF
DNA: TGTGCCAGCAGCGTAGATCTCTTGGACGAGCAGTACTTC

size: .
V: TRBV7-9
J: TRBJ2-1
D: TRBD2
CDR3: CASSPRLAGVIHEQFF
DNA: TGTGCCAGCAGCCCCCGACTAGCGGGAGTAATCCATGAGCAGTTCTTC

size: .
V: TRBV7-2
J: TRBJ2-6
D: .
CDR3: CASSLFVGFSGANVLTF
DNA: TGTGCCAGCAGCTTATTCGTAGGATTCTCTGGGGCCAACGTCCTGACTTTC

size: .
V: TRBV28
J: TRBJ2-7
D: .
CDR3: CASIRGLSSYEQYF
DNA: TGTGCCAGCATAAGAGGGCTAAGCTCCTACGAGCAGTACTTC

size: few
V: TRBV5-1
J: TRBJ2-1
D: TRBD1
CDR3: CASSLTGAAYNEQFF
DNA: TGCGCCAGCAGCCTGACAGGGGCTGCCTACAATGAGCAGTTCTTC

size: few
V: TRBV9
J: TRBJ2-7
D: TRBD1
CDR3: CASSPTGGSEQYF
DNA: TGTGCCAGCAGTCCTACAGGGGGCAGCGAGCAGTACTTC